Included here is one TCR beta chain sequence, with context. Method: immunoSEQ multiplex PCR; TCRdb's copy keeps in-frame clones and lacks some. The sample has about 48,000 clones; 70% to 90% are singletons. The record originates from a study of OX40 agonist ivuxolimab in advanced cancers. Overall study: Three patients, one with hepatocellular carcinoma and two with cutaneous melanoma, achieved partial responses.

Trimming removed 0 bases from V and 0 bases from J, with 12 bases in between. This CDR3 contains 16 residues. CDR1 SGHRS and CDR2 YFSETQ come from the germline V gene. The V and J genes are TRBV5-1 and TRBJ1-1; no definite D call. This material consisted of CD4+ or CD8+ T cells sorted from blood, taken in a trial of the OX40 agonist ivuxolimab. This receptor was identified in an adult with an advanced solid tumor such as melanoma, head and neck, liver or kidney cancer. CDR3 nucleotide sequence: TGCGCCAGCAGCTTGGGTTTTGGCAGCCTGAACACTGAAGCTTTCTTT. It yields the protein CASSLGFGSLNTEAFF.